The entry that follows covers one T cell receptor beta chain sequence. TCRdb reanalysed the RT-PCR reads using MiXCR and keeps one entry per CDR3 protein. Altogether roughly 550,000 distinct CDR3 sequences are present, roughly a quarter being singletons, with the ten largest covering roughly 2.8%. Germline V lookup: CDR1 DFQATT, CDR2 SNEGSKA (reference sequence). The V end lost 6 bases, the J end lost 8 bases, and 17 bases lay between the germline ends. This CDR3 region has 14 residues. This sample is part of a study of response to subunit inactivated influenza vaccine. The same data also went into a second study, on T cells expressing NK-cell markers. That paper notes: Generation of TCR beta cDNA was performed by 5'RACE template switching incorporating UMIs. Investigators obtained TCR beta repertoires from sorted CD3+CD56+NKG2C+, CD3+CD56+NKG2C- and CD3+CD56-NKG2C+ T cells. With respect to HCMV, most of the eight sequenced donors were seropositive, and one was seronegative. Several of the experiments relied on an anti-gamma-delta TCR antibody so that only alpha-beta TCR T cells were sorted. The CD3+CD56-NKG2C+ fraction of a handful of donors was also led by these clonotypes.

Sequenced material: CD4+ T cells sorted from PBMCs, taken 12 days after vaccination. The sequence derives from a man in his fifties who received an inactivated influenza vaccine. This chain connects TRBV20-1 to TRBJ1-6; D is unclear. Written as DNA, the CDR3 is TGCAGTGCCACCGGCCTCGGGAGGGATTCACCCCTCCACTTT. This sequence encodes CSATGLGRDSPLHF.